This T cell receptor beta chain appears in the sequencing data of a study of T cells in Graves' hyperthyroidism and ophthalmopathy. Trimming took 2 bases from V and 4 from J, leaving 17 bases between them. Germline-derived CDR1 and CDR2 are MGHRA and YSYEKL. The CDR3 totals 16 residues. Amplification targeted TCR beta CDR3 regions from RNA transcripts. HTBI primers were used for first-round RT-PCR of the TCR CDR3. MiXCR, applied by TCRdb to the multiplex PCR reads, yields one record per CDR3 protein. The table shows 600,000 to 700,000 distinct CDR3 sequences, with roughly 14% occurring only once. The chain links TRBV4-1 to TRBJ2-5; a weak D match, TRBD1 (8 bases). Sequencing was done on a sample of blood. The TCR sequence derives from a woman aged 40 to 49 with Graves' ophthalmopathy. The CDR3 nucleotides are TGCGCCAGCAGCCAAACAGGGGGTATAGCGGGAGAGACCCAGTACTTC. Translating gives CASSQTGGIAGETQYF.